This T cell receptor (beta chain) was obtained from a study of T cell changes during pregnancy in multiple sclerosis. Sequencing was performed with immunoSEQ multiplex PCR; in TCRdb, only in-frame clones are kept and a portion is missing. The profile shows over 55,000 clones, 85% to 95% of them singletons. This clonotype was obtained from a female donor in good health, enrolled as a control in a pregnancy study. The source was CD8+ T cells from peripheral blood mononuclear cells, collected in the third trimester of pregnancy.

The CDR3 sequence: CASSLGTDYYGYTF. DNA for the CDR3: TGTGCCAGCAGCCTGGGGACAGATTACTATGGCTACACCTTC. The chain has TRBV7-9 and TRBJ1-2; 7 bases align to TRBD1. Germline trimming cut 5 bases from V and 3 bases from J; bases unmatched to any gene: 6. Per the germline V gene, CDR1 is SEHNR and CDR2 is FQNEAQ (reference sequence). The CDR3 consists of 14 residues.